A single T cell receptor (beta chain) is shown here with its context. This clonotype was recorded many times. Its antigen is not yet known. Base-call qualities are not available, and no considerably larger clone is one nucleotide away. Stable Graves' hyperthyroidism was defined as no progression to ophthalmopathy during 18 months of follow-up. Hyperthyroidism patients were newly diagnosed, with disease duration under 2 months, and aged 18 to 65 years. Exclusion was applied to patients with uncontrolled infections, other autoimmune diseases, pregnancy or lactation. Clinical symptoms, serum thyroxine and TRAb, thyroid ultrasound, and orbital computed tomography formed the basis for the diagnoses. PBMCs were isolated from 8 to 10 ml of fresh peripheral blood by Ficoll-Paque density gradient centrifugation. Total RNA was extracted using Trizol reagent, and RNA quality was assessed on an Agilent 2100 Bioanalyzer.

This entry comes from a study of T cells in Graves' hyperthyroidism and ophthalmopathy (dated by TCRdb to between 2017 and 2020). Study-level background: Peripheral blood samples were taken at initial diagnosis, before any treatment was given. TCR Vbeta CDR3 sequencing of 120 to 150 peripheral blood samples (43 ophthalmopathy, under 80 hyperthyroidism and roughly 17 progressor patients) is reported in the paper. The roughly 100 discovery patients were randomly divided into training and test sets at a 7:3 ratio. To identify distinguishing TCR V-J signatures, a discovery cohort of 90 to 100 patients was used, comprising 40 to 45 with Graves' ophthalmopathy and around 57 with stable Graves' hyperthyroidism. After sampling, hyperthyroidism patients received methimazole starting at 30 mg daily, and ophthalmopathy patients received high-dose intravenous methylprednisolone. Thyroid tissue and blood T-cell repertoires from more than 5 Graves' hyperthyroidism patients were also compared in the study. An independent validation cohort of around 20 hyperthyroidism patients and over 15 patients who later progressed to ophthalmopathy tested prospective prediction of ophthalmopathy. On the study overall, not on this receptor specifically: Sample size was not statistically predetermined, and investigators were not blinded to group allocation. Ophthalmopathy was separated from stable hyperthyroidism by a 13 V-J signature model, with approximately 89% sensitivity and about 81% specificity obtained in cross-validation and 80%/75% obtained in testing. Most expanded thyroid clonotypes (frequency above 0.001) were also detected in blood, a finding suggesting that blood repertoires may reflect thyroid immune responses. In validation, the model predicted progression to ophthalmopathy with approximately 69% sensitivity and roughly 72% specificity, a median of around 6.6 months before onset.

Amplification of TCR beta CDR3 regions was carried out from RNA transcripts. A first-round RT-PCR of the TCR CDR3 used the HTBI primer set with the Qiagen OneStep RT-PCR kit. Libraries were constructed in a second round of multiplex PCR, after which size selection and purification were carried out. Paired-end sequencing of the libraries was performed with 100 bp reads on an Illumina HiSeq2000. The study's processing was this. Raw data were processed with SOAPnuke, discarding reads with adapters, uncalled bases, mean Phred below 15, or no exact constant-primer or identifier match. COPE v1.2.5 was used to merge high-quality paired reads, and clonotypes were defined as unique nucleotide sequences. Clonotypes were aligned to IMGT TRBV, TRBD and TRBJ reference segments using MiTCR v1.1. Analysis was restricted to V-J combinations with a frequency above 0.0001, which covered 98% to 99.2% of repertoires. The TCS score was defined as F50 (clonal expansion) divided by E x V (chaos), with BLOSUM62-based TCRdist calculated between CDR3 peptides within each V-J. Welch's t-statistics and random forest reduced roughly 530 V-J features to around 14, which were used in a naive Bayes classifier (R e1071). Through fastp at Q25 and MiXCR, TCRdb rebuilt clones from the public reads, retaining in-frame beta chains. Every entry covers one CDR3 protein and lists the most common genes and DNA from its rows. TCRdb, not the original authors, processed these V and J calls. Within this sample are under 350,000 distinct CDR3 sequences, with 15% to 20% of them counted one time only. The biggest ten clones account for under 55% of the sample.

From a lookup of the germline V gene (reference sequence), CDR1 and CDR2 are MNHEY and SMNVEV. From the cysteine through the phenylalanine, the CDR3 covers 16 amino acids. Only the CDR3 DNA is retained, 48 bases long and in frame from the first base. Trimmed from V: 4 bases; trimmed from J: 8 bases; junction bases lacking a gene match: 13. Sequenced sample: blood. The receptor was derived from a woman aged 45 to 65 with Graves' hyperthyroidism. This chain joins TRBV27 to TRBJ1-4, with TRBD1 matching 7 junction bases. For the CDR3, the sequence is CASSSLETGMEEKLFF. The DNA sequence is TGTGCCAGCAGTTCCCTAGAGACAGGGATGGAGGAAAAACTGTTTTTT.